These 27 T cell receptor beta chains came from one sample sequenced in a study of T cells in Graves' hyperthyroidism and ophthalmopathy. RNA transcripts yielded amplified TCR beta CDR3 regions. TCR CDR3 regions were first amplified by RT-PCR with HTBI primers. TCRdb passed the multiplex PCR reads through MiXCR, listing each CDR3 protein once. The table lists fewer than 500,000 distinct CDR3 sequences, about 14% of them singletons. Sequences were obtained from blood. The receptors come from a woman in her 30s with Graves' ophthalmopathy.

Worth noting for this clonotype: A much more abundant neighbour one base away suggests this may be a read error. The rearrangement links TRBV19 to TRBJ2-1; D is uncertain. This CDR3 is 14 amino acids long. The germline CDR1 and CDR2 sequences are LNHDA and SQIVND (reference sequence). Trimming shortened V by 3 bases and J by 6 bases, and 12 bases separated the two germline ends. Here the CDR3 DNA reads TGTGCCAGTAGTATCAGACCCCTCTTCAATGAGCAGTTCTTC. Its translation: CASSIRPLFNEQFF. The full variable domain, completed using reference TRBV19 and TRBJ2-1, is DGGITQSPKYLFRKEGQNVTLSCEQNLNHDAMYWYRQDPGQGLRLIYYSQIVNDFQKGDIAEGYSVSREKKESFPLTVTSAQKNPTAFYLCASSIRPLFNEQFFGPGTRLTVL.

This clonotype was picked up many times. The chain recombines TRBV29-1 with TRBJ1-1, with 9 positions matching TRBD1. From germline, CDR1 is SQVTM and CDR2 ANQGSEA. The trim removed 5 bases at V and 6 bases at J, leaving 7 bases unmatched. This CDR3 has 13 residues. For the CDR3, the DNA is TGCAGCGTTCCCGGGACAGGGCATGCTGAAGCTTTCTTT. Amino acids: CSVPGTGHAEAFF.

This clonotype has at least ten counts. This chain joins TRBV6-1 and TRBJ1-5; 9 nucleotides agree with TRBD1. After removal of 5 bases from V and 2 bases from J, the junction contained 4 bases not matched to a gene. Germline V CDR1 and CDR2: MNHNS, SASEGT. The CDR3 covers 15 residues. Here the CDR3 reads CASSPGDRGNQPQHF. The CDR3 coding sequence is TGTGCCAGCAGTCCAGGGGACAGGGGCAATCAGCCCCAGCATTTT.

This clonotype occurred many times. The chain has TRBV12-3 or TRBV12-4 and TRBJ2-5; D may be TRBD1 (5 bases). The CDR3 consists of 15 residues. Trimming pared 3 bases from V and 5 bases from J, leaving 16 bases between. CDR3 loop: CASSFSGLLRETQYF. The CDR3, as DNA: TGTGCCAGCAGTTTTTCAGGGTTGTTGAGGGAGACCCAGTACTTC.

The CDR3: CASTLQAGSTEAFF. The CDR3 nucleotides are TGTGCCAGCACCCTTCAAGCGGGGTCCACTGAAGCTTTCTTT. V is TRBV28 and J is TRBJ1-1; D is ambiguous. Germline-derived CDR1 and CDR2 are MDHEN and SYDVKM. Trimming took 7 bases from V and 4 from J, leaving 16 bases between them. The CDR3 runs 14 residues.

V is TRBV20-1 and J is TRBJ1-2; D perhaps matches TRBD1 (5 bases). Trimming took 5 bases from V and 8 from J, leaving 24 bases between them. The CDR3 sequence is 15 residues long. Germline values: CDR1 DFQATT, CDR2 SNEGSKA (reference sequence). In nucleotides, the CDR3 is TGCAGTGCTGGGGAGGGACCGGGGGGAGACGCGGGCTACACCTTC. It encodes CSAGEGPGGDAGYTF.

This clonotype was detected ten times or more. J is TRBJ2-5 and V is TRBV11-2; either TRBD1 or TRBD2 may supply D (5 bases each). The germline V and J ends were trimmed by 10 bases and 6 bases, with 15 bases remaining between them. Germline-derived CDR1 and CDR2 are SGHAT and FQNNGV. The CDR3 is 12 amino acids. The CDR3 nucleotides read TGTGCCACCCTTGGATGGGGGAAGACCCAGTACTTC. Its translation is CATLGWGKTQYF.

This clonotype was seen many times. DNA for the CDR3: TGTGCCAGCATGCAGGGGTGGGGGAATGAGCAGTTCTTC. Translated: CASMQGWGNEQFF. The rearrangement joins TRBV12-3 or TRBV12-4 to TRBJ2-1; D perhaps matches TRBD1 (6 bases). This CDR3 region has 13 residues. With 7 bases removed from V and 7 bases from J, the gap between germline ends came to 14 bases.

This clonotype was counted many times. The V and J genes are TRBV2 and TRBJ1-4; unclear D gene. Trimming removed 5 bases from V and 3 bases from J, with 13 bases in between. CDR3 length: 15 amino acids. Germline V CDR1 and CDR2: SNHLY, FYNNEI. The CDR3 bases are TGTGCCAGCAGTCTTAAGGGAGCCCCTAATGAAAAACTGTTTTTT. Amino acids: CASSLKGAPNEKLFF.

This chain connects TRBV11-2 to TRBJ2-7; 13 nucleotides agree with TRBD2. The CDR3 is made up of 15 amino acids. V lost 5 bases and J lost 2; bases outside the gene matches: 3. Germline CDR1 is SGHAT and CDR2 is FQNNGV. CDR3 nucleotides: TGTGCCAGCAGCCGCGGACTAGCGGGAGCCTACGAGCAGTACTTC. Translated: CASSRGLAGAYEQYF.

The V and J genes are TRBV7-9 and TRBJ2-1, with D perhaps matching TRBD2 (6 bases). The CDR3 has 17 residues. Germline V gives CDR1 SEHNR, CDR2 FQNEAQ (reference sequence). V was shortened by 4 bases and J by 7 bases, with 23 bases between the two germline ends. CDR3 sequence reads: CASSSYSLGTQRNEQFF. DNA of the CDR3: TGTGCCAGCAGCTCCTACTCTTTAGGGACTCAGAGGAATGAGCAGTTCTTC.

The sample holds a few counts of this clonotype. V gene TRBV28 combines with J gene TRBJ1-3; D not certain. The V gene lost 7 bases and the J gene lost 0 bases, with 13 bases spanning the gap. The CDR3 extends over 15 amino acids. CDR1 and CDR2 (germline): MDHEN, SYDVKM. The CDR3 DNA sequence: TGTGCCAGCAATCGGAAGGGCAGCTCTGGAAACACCATATATTTT. Translating it yields CASNRKGSSGNTIYF. The variable domain in full, completed from reference TRBV28 and TRBJ1-3, reads DVKVTQSSRYLVKRTGEKVFLECVQDMDHENMFWYRQDPGLGLRLIYFSYDVKMKEKGDIPEGYSVSREKKERFSLILESASTNQTSMYLCASNRKGSSGNTIYFGEGSWLTVV.

This clonotype was counted many times. The rearrangement uses TRBV3-1 and TRBJ1-3, with D perhaps TRBD1 (6 bases). The CDR3 covers 21 residues. The germline V gene encodes CDR1 LGHDT and CDR2 YNNKEL (reference sequence). Trimming cost V 3 bases and J 7 bases, with 34 bases left between them. The CDR3 loop is CASSHGDGTAGAPFFFNTIYF. The CDR3 nucleotides read TGTGCCAGCAGCCATGGGGATGGGACCGCAGGGGCTCCTTTCTTTTTCAACACCATATATTTT.

This clonotype was seen ten or more times. The chain carries TRBV6-2 or TRBV6-3 and TRBJ2-1; 10 bases fit TRBD1. Trimming at V came to 8 bases and at J to 7 bases, leaving 8 bases not matched to a gene. Germline V gene data show CDR1 as MNHEY and CDR2 as SVGEGT. This CDR3 has 14 residues. The CDR3 loop reads CASHWDRGVNEQFF. The CDR3 coding sequence is TGTGCCAGCCATTGGGACAGGGGTGTAAATGAGCAGTTCTTC.

Concerning this clonotype itself: This clone may be a read error of a much larger clone one base away. No conserved phenylalanine or tryptophan ends this CDR3, so it is likely a read error. The chain joins TRBV29-1 to TRBJ1-2, with unresolved D. The V end lost 6 bases, the J end lost 5 bases, and 13 bases lay between the germline ends. Germline CDR1 reads SQVTM; CDR2 reads ANQGSEA. The CDR3 is 12 amino acids. The CDR3 reads CSVGSGGYGYTL. The DNA of the CDR3 is TGCAGCGTGGGGTCTGGTGGATATGGCTACACCTTA.

This clonotype showed up many times. The chain carries TRBV9 and TRBJ2-3, with D perhaps matching TRBD2 (7 bases). This CDR3 contains 16 residues. V was shortened by 0 bases and J by 3 bases, with 14 bases between the two germline ends. Germline loops: CDR1 SGDLS, CDR2 YYNGEE. CDR3: CASSVGGGGRTDTQYF. In DNA form, the CDR3 reads TGTGCCAGCAGCGTAGGAGGGGGGGGCAGGACAGATACGCAGTATTTT.

This clonotype was seen many times. V and J are TRBV6-1 and TRBJ1-2; 7 bases fit TRBD1. The CDR3 is 15 residues long. J lost 0 bases, V lost 4 bases, and 5 bases had no gene match. Per the germline V gene, CDR1 is MNHNS and CDR2 is SASEGT. Here the CDR3 DNA reads TGTGCCAGCAGTGCCTCAGGGGGACCTAACTATGGCTACACCTTC. This codes for CASSASGGPNYGYTF.

This clonotype turned up a few times. The chain carries TRBV29-1 and TRBJ1-4; 10 bases line up with TRBD1. Germline V CDR1 and CDR2: SQVTM, ANQGSEA. CDR3 size: 19 residues. Trimming cost V 7 bases and J 4 bases; bases outside gene matches: 21. This CDR3 reads CSAGTDFRDRGYGNEKLFF. DNA of the CDR3: TGCAGCGCTGGGACAGATTTCCGGGACAGGGGATATGGTAATGAAAAACTGTTTTTT.

This sequence joins TRBV5-6 and TRBJ1-3; weak D call: TRBD1 (6 bases). V gave up 0 bases and J gave up 4 bases, with 14 bases separating them. The CDR3 has 16 amino acids. Germline-derived CDR1 and CDR2 are SGHDT and YYEEEE. CDR3 residues: CASSLVGGRPGNTIYF. The CDR3 DNA reads as TGTGCCAGCAGCTTGGTTGGGGGGCGTCCCGGAAACACCATATATTTT.

V is TRBV6-1 and J is TRBJ2-2, with TRBD2 matching over 10 bases. The CDR3 consists of 19 residues. V lost 5 bases, J lost 0 bases, and 12 bases stayed unmatched. Germline V lookup: CDR1 MNHNS, CDR2 SASEGT. The DNA of the CDR3 is TGTGCCAGCAGTTCCCCCCAGCGGGGGGGCCATCCGAACACCGGGGAGCTGTTTTTT. Its protein product is CASSSPQRGGHPNTGELFF.

The table lists this clonotype with many counts. V is TRBV6-1 and J is TRBJ2-7; perhaps D is TRBD1 or TRBD2 (5 bases each). CDR3 length equals 15 residues. Germline CDR1 MNHNS, CDR2 SASEGT. Trimming removed 2 bases at V and 3 bases at J, with 14 bases between. The CDR3 region is CASSETGLGVYEQYF. The CDR3 DNA reads TGTGCCAGCAGTGAAACGGGATTAGGGGTCTACGAGCAGTACTTC.

This clonotype was detected many times. The genes are TRBV3-1 and TRBJ2-5, with D hard to call. V lost 4 bases, J lost 7 bases, and 13 bases lay in between. The CDR3 loop spans 13 amino acids. Germline V gene sequence: CDR1 LGHDT, CDR2 YNNKEL (reference sequence). The CDR3 nucleotides are TGTGCCAGCAGCCGTTCTGACGCTGGGACCCAGTACTTC. It specifies CASSRSDAGTQYF.

This clonotype has only a few counts. For the CDR3, the DNA is TGTGCCAGCAGCTTGCGACGGGGGGGCCGACTTAACGAGCAGTACTTC. It specifies CASSLRRGGRLNEQYF. V gene TRBV5-4 combines with J gene TRBJ2-7; 8 bases are a match to TRBD2. With V trimmed by 1 base and J by 5 bases, 11 bases remained unmatched. The CDR3 has 16 residues. CDR1 and CDR2 (germline): SGHNT, YYREEE (reference sequence).

V and J are TRBV5-1 and TRBJ2-3; the D is unclear. The CDR3 is 16 amino acids. Germline assignment: CDR1 SGHRS and CDR2 YFSETQ. Trimming shortened V by 1 base and J by 9 bases, and 21 bases separated the two germline ends. The CDR3 region is CASSLSVQWASMTQYF. In nucleotides, the CDR3 is TGCGCCAGCAGCTTGTCAGTTCAATGGGCCTCGATGACGCAGTATTTT.

The V call is TRBV7-9, the J call TRBJ2-1; the match to TRBD2 covers 7 bases. The CDR3 sequence is 18 residues long. The junction had 17 bases not matched to a gene; V was cut back by 1 base and J by 8 bases. CDR1 and CDR2 (germline): SEHNR, FQNEAQ (reference sequence). Written as DNA, the CDR3 is TGTGCCAGCAGCTTAGGTGGGGGTATTTGGGGGAGGGCCCATGAGCAGTTCTTC. It codes for CASSLGGGIWGRAHEQFF.

The V gene is TRBV19, the J gene TRBJ2-5; TRBD2 aligns across 8 bases. CDR1 and CDR2 from the germline V gene are LNHDA and SQIVND (reference sequence). This CDR3 comprises 15 residues. The trim removed 1 base at V and 4 bases at J, leaving 5 bases unmatched. CDR3: CASSIGGLALETQYF. The CDR3 DNA sequence: TGTGCCAGTAGTATAGGAGGACTAGCTCTAGAGACCCAGTACTTC.

This clonotype showed up many times. The chain is built from TRBV6-1 and TRBJ1-2; 8 positions match TRBD1. V lost 6 bases to trimming and J lost 10 bases; unmatched junction nucleotides: 16. The CDR3 length is 15 residues. Per germline, CDR1 MNHNS and CDR2 SASEGT. DNA of the CDR3: TGTGCCAGCAGCCCTATTGCTGGACAGGGAAAGAACTACACCTTC. This translates into CASSPIAGQGKNYTF.